The sequence of this TCR beta chain was determined in a study of graft-versus-host responses after intestinal transplantation. With respect to this clone: Its antigen is not identified.

Study-wide results and caveats: GvH clones turned up in recipient marrow; some had shown up first in ileum or blood.

Assay: immunoSEQ multiplex PCR; the TCRdb copy retains only in-frame clones and omits some. The sample includes 35,000 to 45,000 clones, approximately 96% of them seen just once. In germline, CDR1 is MNHEY, CDR2 SMNVEV (reference sequence). The CDR3 runs 16 residues. Unmatched junction bases numbered 9, after V lost 6 bases and J lost 2 bases. This chain connects TRBV27 to TRBJ1-5; 8 nucleotides line up with TRBD1. The sequence derives from a human donor who was the organ donor for an intestinal transplant. This specimen consisted of unstimulated CD8+ T cells sorted from spleen or lymph node cells, obtained before transplant. CDR3 DNA sequence: TGTGCCAGCAGCCCCGACAGGGGCCACCGCAATCAGCCCCAGCATTTT. This translates into CASSPDRGHRNQPQHF.